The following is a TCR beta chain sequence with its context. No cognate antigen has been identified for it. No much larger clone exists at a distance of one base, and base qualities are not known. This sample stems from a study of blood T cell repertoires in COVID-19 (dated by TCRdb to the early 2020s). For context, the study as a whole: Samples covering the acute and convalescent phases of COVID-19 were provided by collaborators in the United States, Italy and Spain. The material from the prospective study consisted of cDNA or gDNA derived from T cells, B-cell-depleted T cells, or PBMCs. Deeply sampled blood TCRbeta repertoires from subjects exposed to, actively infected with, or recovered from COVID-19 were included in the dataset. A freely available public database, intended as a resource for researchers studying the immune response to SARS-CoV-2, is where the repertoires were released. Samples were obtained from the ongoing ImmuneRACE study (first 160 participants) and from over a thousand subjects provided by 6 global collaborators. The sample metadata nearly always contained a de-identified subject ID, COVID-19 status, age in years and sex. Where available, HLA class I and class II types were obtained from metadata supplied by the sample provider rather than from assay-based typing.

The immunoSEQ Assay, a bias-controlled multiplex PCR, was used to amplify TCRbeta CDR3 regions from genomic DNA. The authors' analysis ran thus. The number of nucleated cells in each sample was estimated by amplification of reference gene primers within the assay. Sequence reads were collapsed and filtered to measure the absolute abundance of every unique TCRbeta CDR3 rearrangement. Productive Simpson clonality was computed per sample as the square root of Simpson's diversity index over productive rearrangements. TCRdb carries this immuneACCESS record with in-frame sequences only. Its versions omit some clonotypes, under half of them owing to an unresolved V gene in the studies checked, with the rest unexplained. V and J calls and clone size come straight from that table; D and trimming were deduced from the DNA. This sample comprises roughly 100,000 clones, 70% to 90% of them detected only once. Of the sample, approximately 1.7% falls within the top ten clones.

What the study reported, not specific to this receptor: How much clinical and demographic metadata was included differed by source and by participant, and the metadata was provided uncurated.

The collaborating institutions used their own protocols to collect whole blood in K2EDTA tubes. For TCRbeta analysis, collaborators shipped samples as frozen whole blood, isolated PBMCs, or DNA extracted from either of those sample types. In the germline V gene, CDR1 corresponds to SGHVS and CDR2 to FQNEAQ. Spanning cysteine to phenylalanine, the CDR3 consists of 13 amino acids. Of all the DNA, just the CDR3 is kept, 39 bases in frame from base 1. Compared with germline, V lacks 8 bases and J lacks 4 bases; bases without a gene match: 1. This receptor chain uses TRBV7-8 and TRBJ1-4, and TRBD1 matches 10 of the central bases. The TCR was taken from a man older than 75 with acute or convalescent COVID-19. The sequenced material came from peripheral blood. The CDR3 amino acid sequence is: CASRDRGNEKLFF. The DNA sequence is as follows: TGTGCCAGCCGGGACAGGGGTAATGAAAAACTGTTTTTT. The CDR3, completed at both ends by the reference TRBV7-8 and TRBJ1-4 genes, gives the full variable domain GAGVSQSPRYKVAKRGQDVALRCDPISGHVSLFWYQQALGQGPEFLTYFQNEAQLDKSGLPSDRFFAERPEGSVSTLKIQRTQQEDSAVYLCASRDRGNEKLFFGSGTQLSVL.